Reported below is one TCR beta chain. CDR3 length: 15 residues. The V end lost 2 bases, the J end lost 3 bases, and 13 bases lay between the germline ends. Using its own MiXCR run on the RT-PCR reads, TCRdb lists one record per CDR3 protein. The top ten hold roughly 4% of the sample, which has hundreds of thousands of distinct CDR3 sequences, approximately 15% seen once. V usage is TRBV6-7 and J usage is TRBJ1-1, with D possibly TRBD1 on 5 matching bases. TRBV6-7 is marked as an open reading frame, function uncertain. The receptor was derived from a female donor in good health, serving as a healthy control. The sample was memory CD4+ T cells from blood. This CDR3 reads CASSYIGAEDTEAFF. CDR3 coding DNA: TGTGCCAGCAGTTACATAGGGGCCGAGGACACTGAAGCTTTCTTT.